Described below is a single T cell receptor (beta chain) sequence and its context. This specimen comes from a study of T cell changes during pregnancy in multiple sclerosis. After removal of 3 bases from V and 5 bases from J, the junction contained 3 bases not matched to a gene. This CDR3 spans 14 amino acids. CDR1 and CDR2 (germline): KGHSH, LQKENI. TCRdb's copy holds only in-frame clones and misses some; the assay was immunoSEQ multiplex PCR. The table records 43,000 or so clones, around 90% of them present only once. V is TRBV18 and J is TRBJ2-3, with TRBD2 matching over 9 bases. This sequence was found in a female donor with multiple sclerosis, enrolled in a pregnancy study. Material: peripheral blood, obtained in the first trimester of pregnancy. This CDR3 is CASSPGLAVDTQYF. The CDR3 coding sequence is TGTGCCAGCTCACCGGGACTAGCCGTAGATACGCAGTATTTT.